The rows below give T cell receptor beta chains drawn from one sample of a study of blood T cells in healthy people across ages. MiXCR, applied by TCRdb to the 5' RACE reads, yields one record per CDR3 protein. This sample carries 710,000 or so distinct CDR3 sequences, about 20% of them seen once, and the ten largest clones take 22%. Sequencing used blood. Every receptor here comes from a man in his sixties or seventies in good health. Both conserved end residues are part of each CDR3. Fields, in order: clone size, D gene, V gene, J gene, CDR3 protein, CDR3 DNA. A D gene is named only where the DNA matches it firmly. Not all rows give a size; the values are once, few, many and, for expanded clones, a class.

few	TRBD1	TRBV5-1	TRBJ1-6	CASSHRDSNDSPLHF	TGCGCCAGCAGCCACCGGGACAGCAACGATTCACCCCTCCACTTT
.	.	TRBV6-7	TRBJ2-5	CASSPTPRGEETQYF	TGTGCCAGCAGTCCGACCCCCAGGGGAGAAGAGACCCAGTACTTC
many	TRBD2	TRBV6-6	TRBJ2-3	CASSYDPGLAGSDTQYF	TGTGCCAGCAGTTACGATCCGGGACTAGCGGGGTCGGATACGCAGTATTTT
.	TRBD2	TRBV29-1	TRBJ2-3	CSVGTSGGASYF	TGCAGCGTGGGGACTAGCGGGGGGGCCTCTTATTTT
few	TRBD2	TRBV27	TRBJ2-5	CASSSPSGGSMTQYF	TGTGCCAGCAGTTCCCCTAGCGGGGGCTCGATGACCCAGTACTTC
.	TRBD2	TRBV29-1	TRBJ2-3	CSVPWTRSTDTQYF	TGCAGCGTGCCCTGGACTAGGTCTACAGATACGCAGTATTTT
.	TRBD1	TRBV4-1	TRBJ2-2	CASSQDLMGQTNTGELFF	TGCGCCAGCAGCCAAGATCTTATGGGACAGACGAACACCGGGGAGCTGTTTTTT
.	.	TRBV18	TRBJ1-2	CASSPSGGQKVDGYTF	TGTGCCAGCTCACCGTCTGGGGGACAAAAAGTCGATGGCTACACCTTC
few	.	TRBV12-3/TRBV12-4	TRBJ1-4	CASRFTGMGNEKLFF	TGTGCCAGCAGATTTACAGGGATGGGTAATGAAAAACTGTTTTTT
.	TRBD1	TRBV28	TRBJ1-2	CASSPGGLSNYGYTF	TGTGCCAGCAGCCCAGGGGGGCTATCTAACTATGGCTACACCTTC
few	TRBD1	TRBV3-1	TRBJ2-7	CASSQAPGQTYEQYF	TGTGCCAGCAGCCAAGCACCGGGACAGACCTACGAGCAGTACTTC
few	TRBD1	TRBV29-1	TRBJ2-5	CSVTPGQAQETQYF	TGCAGCGTAACTCCGGGACAGGCCCAAGAGACCCAGTACTTC
few	.	TRBV7-9	TRBJ1-1	CASSLQQGNAEAFF	TGTGCCAGCAGCTTACAACAGGGAAATGCTGAAGCTTTCTTT
few	.	TRBV5-1	TRBJ2-6	CASSWDLSGANVLTF	TGCGCCAGCAGCTGGGACTTGTCCGGGGCCAACGTCCTGACTTTC
.	.	TRBV20-1	TRBJ2-3	CSANRESDTQYF	TGCAGTGCTAACAGGGAGTCAGATACGCAGTATTTT
once	TRBD2	TRBV28	TRBJ2-1	CASSLYVAGSYNEQFF	TGTGCCAGCAGTTTATATGTAGCGGGGAGCTACAATGAGCAGTTCTTC
.	TRBD1	TRBV12-3/TRBV12-4	TRBJ1-4	CASSPRRTGEKLFF	TGTGCCAGCAGTCCCCGGAGGACAGGCGAAAAACTGTTTTTT
.	.	TRBV7-2	TRBJ2-2	CAGGRPGELFF	TGTGCCGGGGGTCGTCCGGGGGAGCTGTTTTTT
many	.	TRBV12-3/TRBV12-4	TRBJ2-3	CASSESVADTQYF	TGTGCCAGCAGTGAATCCGTGGCAGATACGCAGTATTTT
.	.	TRBV5-6	TRBJ1-2	CASSSTGQSYGYTF	TGTGCCAGCAGCTCTACAGGACAGTCCTATGGCTACACCTTC
few	.	TRBV20-1	TRBJ1-6	CSARTPFDNSPLHF	TGCAGTGCTAGGACGCCTTTTGATAATTCACCCCTCCACTTT
.	TRBD2	TRBV6-5	TRBJ2-3	CASSWGTSGTEDTQYF	TGTGCCAGCAGTTGGGGGACTAGCGGGACCGAAGATACGCAGTATTTT
once	.	TRBV10-3	TRBJ2-1	CATVGDVEQFF	TGTGCCACGGTCGGGGATGTTGAGCAGTTCTTC
.	.	TRBV5-1	TRBJ2-7	CASSFRLRGMDKLHEQYF	TGCGCCAGCAGCTTCAGGTTACGGGGGATGGACAAGCTCCACGAGCAGTACTTC
many	.	TRBV7-9	TRBJ1-1	CASSYVEGLSEAFF	TGTGCCAGCAGCTACGTCGAGGGTTTGAGTGAAGCTTTCTTT
.	.	TRBV20-1	TRBJ2-2	CSASWGARFANTGELFF	TGCAGTGCTAGTTGGGGTGCTAGGTTCGCGAACACCGGGGAGCTGTTTTTT
few	.	TRBV10-3	TRBJ2-3	CAIRWTDTQYF	TGTGCCATCAGATGGACTGATACGCAGTATTTT
.	.	TRBV5-1	TRBJ2-7	CASSLALENYEQYF	TGCGCCAGCAGCTTGGCCCTCGAAAACTACGAGCAGTACTTC
few	TRBD2	TRBV19	TRBJ2-1	CASTQNAGVRNEQFF	TGTGCCAGTACCCAAAACGCGGGAGTACGCAATGAGCAGTTCTTC
few	.	TRBV29-1	TRBJ2-2	CSVGTNPNTGELFF	TGCAGCGTCGGGACAAACCCGAACACCGGGGAGCTGTTTTTT
.	.	TRBV4-3	TRBJ1-2	CASSQTLAKSGVYGYTF	TGCGCCAGCAGCCAAACTTTAGCCAAATCTGGGGTCTATGGCTACACCTTC
few	.	TRBV6-6	TRBJ2-5	CASSPGSIAETQYF	TGTGCCAGCAGCCCCGGGAGTATTGCAGAGACCCAGTACTTC
.	TRBD1	TRBV12-3/TRBV12-4	TRBJ1-6	CASRIRTGGNSPLHF	TGTGCCAGCAGAATTCGGACAGGTGGGAATTCACCCCTCCACTTT
few	.	TRBV5-1	TRBJ1-1	CASSLGSGLTEAFF	TGCGCCAGCAGCTTGGGTTCTGGGCTCACTGAAGCTTTCTTT
many	.	TRBV3-1	TRBJ2-7	CASSQEDSYEQYF	TGTGCCAGCAGCCAAGAGGACAGCTACGAGCAGTACTTC
few	.	TRBV28	TRBJ2-3	CATRTDFGLDTQYF	TGTGCCACCAGAACGGACTTTGGTTTGGATACGCAGTATTTT
few	TRBD1	TRBV2	TRBJ1-4	CASSERTGPEKLFF	TGTGCCAGCAGTGAAAGGACAGGGCCTGAAAAACTGTTTTTT
few	.	TRBV5-1	TRBJ2-1	CASSLVDRRLSYNEQFF	TGCGCCAGCAGCTTGGTTGATCGTCGACTGTCTTACAATGAGCAGTTCTTC
.	TRBD2	TRBV20-1	TRBJ2-3	CSASIPSGGGDTQYF	TGCAGTGCTAGTATTCCTAGCGGGGGAGGAGATACGCAGTATTTT
few	.	TRBV5-1	TRBJ1-3	CASSTGGTGNTIYF	TGCGCCAGTTCGACAGGCGGCACTGGAAACACCATATATTTT
.	TRBD1	TRBV9	TRBJ1-1	CASSVGGTGNTEAFF	TGTGCCAGCAGCGTAGGGGGGACAGGGAACACTGAAGCTTTCTTT
few	.	TRBV4-1	TRBJ2-7	CASSQLSEGPREQYF	TGCGCCAGCAGCCAGTTATCAGAAGGTCCGCGAGAGCAGTACTTC
few	.	TRBV4-1	TRBJ2-1	CASSQDDGTIEQFF	TGCGCCAGCAGCCAAGACGACGGGACGATTGAGCAGTTCTTC